This T cell receptor (beta chain) was documented in a study of shared clonotypes between healthy human individuals. Here immunoSEQ multiplex PCR was the method, and the copy in TCRdb shows in-frame clones only, minus some. The sample has about 2.3 million clones, 92% seen once. The V end was cut by 2 bases, the J end by 0 bases, with 17 bases between. Germline V CDR1 and CDR2: MDHEN, SYDVKM. The CDR3 contains 18 residues. The sequence was obtained from a man aged 18 to 30 in good health. Some clones in this sample may be carry-over from other donors' samples. The chain is built from TRBV28 and TRBJ1-5; D gene ambiguous. The material sequenced was naive CD4+ T cells from PBMCs. Specified subset: CD45RA+ positively selected. This chain's CDR3 is CASSLRFPGEYSNQPQHF. The CDR3, as DNA: TGTGCCAGCAGTTTAAGGTTCCCAGGCGAATATAGCAATCAGCCCCAGCATTTT.